These 8 T cell receptor beta chains came from one sample sequenced in a study of radiotherapy plus CTLA-4 blockade in lung cancer. Produced via immunoSEQ multiplex PCR; TCRdb's table is partial and in-frame only. Of 78,000 or so clones in the sample, around 86% were seen once. The source was peripheral blood, collected from a patient treated with radiotherapy plus ipilimumab. The receptors here all came from a human donor with non-small cell lung cancer who had stable disease on radiotherapy plus ipilimumab.

This chain links TRBV5-1 with TRBJ2-5; TRBD2 aligns across 12 bases. Germline trimming cut 3 bases from V and 2 bases from J; bases unmatched to any gene: 2. Germline assignment: CDR1 SGHRS and CDR2 YFSETQ. The CDR3 totals 15 residues. CDR3 nucleotides: TGCGCCAGCAGCTCGACTAGCGGGAGTCAAGAGACCCAGTACTTC. This gives the protein CASSSTSGSQETQYF.

The CDR3 loop is CASSGQSGANVLTF. The CDR3 coding sequence is TGTGCCAGCTCAGGGCAATCTGGGGCCAACGTCCTGACTTTC. The V gene is TRBV18, the J gene TRBJ2-6; D call uncertain. V lost 5 bases and J lost 1, with 6 bases in between. This CDR3 is 14 amino acids long. Germline CDR1 KGHSH, CDR2 LQKENI. Filled out from reference TRBV18 and TRBJ2-6, the complete variable domain reads NAGVMQNPRHLVRRRGQEARLRCSPMKGHSHVYWYRQLPEEGLKFMVYLQKENIIDESGMPKERFSAEFPKEGPSILRIQQVVRGDSAAYFCASSGQSGANVLTFGAGSRLTVL.

This clone was observed once. The chain combines TRBV6-5 with TRBJ1-5; maybe TRBD1 (5 bases). The CDR3 is 15 amino acids. V lost 6 bases to trimming and J lost 1 base, with 13 bases between them. Germline-derived CDR1 and CDR2 are MNHEY and SVGAGI. CDR3 coding DNA: TGTGCCAGCAGCCGACGCGGGGGGAGCAATCAGCCCCAGCATTTT. Its protein is CASSRRGGSNQPQHF.

The chain links TRBV6-6 to TRBJ1-4, with 10 nucleotides matching TRBD1. The CDR3 loop spans 15 amino acids. CDR1 MNHNY and CDR2 SVGAGI come from the germline V gene (reference sequence). The V gene end was trimmed by 4 bases and the J gene end by 5 bases; junction bases not matched to a gene: 4. CDR3 nucleotides: TGTGCCAGCAGTTCCCCGGGACAGGGGAATGAAAAACTGTTTTTT. This codes for CASSSPGQGNEKLFF.

The rearrangement uses TRBV7-3 and TRBJ2-5; D remains unclear. The germline CDR1 and CDR2 sequences are SGHTA and FQGTGA. Trimming shortened V by 5 bases and J by 5 bases, and 12 bases separated the two germline ends. The CDR3 loop spans 13 amino acids. The CDR3 nucleotides are TGTGCCAGCAGCCCGGTACATGGGGAGACCCAGTACTTC. Amino acid sequence: CASSPVHGETQYF.

The chain uses TRBV2 and TRBJ1-2; 9 bases line up with TRBD1. Germline V gene sequence: CDR1 SNHLY, CDR2 FYNNEI. The CDR3 has 16 amino acids. V lost 6 bases to trimming and J lost 3 bases; unmatched junction nucleotides: 11. The CDR3 reads CASRQPTGGADYGYTF. The CDR3 bases are TGTGCCAGCAGGCAACCAACAGGGGGCGCTGACTATGGCTACACCTTC.

The V call is TRBV10-3, the J call TRBJ1-1, with 12 bases aligning to TRBD1. Germline V CDR1 and CDR2: ENHRY, SYGVKD. Germline trimming cut 6 bases from V and 0 bases from J; bases unmatched to any gene: 8. The CDR3 has 17 amino acids. As DNA, the CDR3 is TGTGCCATCAGACTTACCGGGACAGGGGGCATGAACACTGAAGCTTTCTTT. Translated, it gives CAIRLTGTGGMNTEAFF.

For this clone: One end of the junction is discordant with germline, which a read error may explain. The chain has TRBV7-2 and TRBJ2-7; D tentatively reads TRBD1 or TRBD2 (6 bases each). Germline CDR1 and CDR2: SGHTA and FQGNSA. The CDR3 spans 12 residues. Here the CDR3 reads CATGAGSSEQYF. DNA for the CDR3: TGTGCCACAGGGGCGGGGTCCTCCGAGCAGTACTTC.